A selection of T cell receptor beta chains follows, all from one sample in a study of blood T cells in healthy people across ages. TCRdb re-called the 5' RACE reads through MiXCR, storing one row per CDR3 protein. The data hold about 800,000 distinct CDR3 sequences, with around a quarter observed a single time. The same sample was also used in a study of T cells of mothers and their children.

The specimen was blood. The receptors come from a boy aged 5-17 years in good health. CDR3s include the opening cysteine and the closing phenylalanine or tryptophan. A D gene is named only where the DNA matches it firmly. Not all rows give a size; the values are once, few, many and, for expanded clones, a class.

NA,NA,TRBJ2-4,TRBV15,CATSPPARKNIQYF,TGTGCCACCAGCCCCCCGGCCAGGAAAAACATTCAGTACTTC
NA,few,TRBJ2-7,TRBV20-1,CSAVDYQGPSYEQYF,TGCAGTGCTGTCGACTATCAGGGCCCCTCCTACGAGCAGTACTTC
NA,NA,TRBJ2-1,TRBV20-1,CSARDLYNEQFF,TGCAGTGCTCGGGACCTCTACAATGAGCAGTTCTTC
TRBD2,NA,TRBJ2-1,TRBV10-3,CAIGAGETYNEQFF,TGTGCCATCGGTGCGGGAGAAACCTACAATGAGCAGTTCTTC
NA,NA,TRBJ2-1,TRBV7-9,CASSQDYPHYNEQFF,TGTGCCAGCAGCCAGGACTATCCCCACTACAATGAGCAGTTCTTC
NA,NA,TRBJ2-7,TRBV3-1,CASSPRLGEQYF,TGTGCCAGCAGCCCTCGACTTGGGGAGCAGTACTTC
NA,many,TRBJ2-2,TRBV9,CASSVSGNTGELFF,TGTGCCAGCAGCGTTAGCGGGAACACCGGGGAGCTGTTTTTT
NA,few,TRBJ1-1,TRBV29-1,CSVGSTGLGTEAFF,TGCAGCGTTGGATCCACAGGGTTGGGCACTGAAGCTTTCTTT
NA,NA,TRBJ2-1,TRBV27,CASSFRARGAPGNEQFF,TGTGCCAGCAGTTTCCGGGCGAGAGGCGCCCCGGGCAATGAGCAGTTCTTC
NA,few,TRBJ1-1,TRBV6-5,CASSYPGTGAFF,TGTGCCAGCAGTTACCCAGGGACGGGGGCTTTCTTT
NA,NA,TRBJ2-7,TRBV27,CASSFLGVGGSYEQYF,TGTGCCAGCAGTTTTTTGGGGGTGGGGGGCTCCTACGAGCAGTACTTC
TRBD2,few,TRBJ2-5,TRBV27,CASRLLAGVRETQYF,TGTGCCAGTCGGTTATTAGCGGGAGTGCGAGAGACCCAGTACTTC
NA,few,TRBJ2-2,TRBV18,CASSPLEFGTGELFF,TGTGCCAGCTCACCGCTAGAATTTGGGACCGGGGAGCTGTTTTTT
TRBD2,NA,TRBJ2-1,TRBV20-1,CSANRLMREGLALPINEQFF,TGCAGTGCTAACCGATTAATGCGGGAGGGCCTAGCGCTACCGATCAATGAGCAGTTCTTC
NA,many,TRBJ2-5,TRBV7-9,CASSLSDIETQYF,TGTGCCAGCAGCTTATCGGACATCGAGACCCAGTACTTC
TRBD1,NA,TRBJ2-1,TRBV4-3,CASSQQDRVNYNEQFF,TGCGCCAGCAGCCAACAAGACAGGGTTAACTACAATGAGCAGTTCTTC
NA,NA,TRBJ2-1,TRBV4-3,CASSQDGGPGNEQFF,TGCGCCAGCAGCCAAGATGGGGGACCCGGGAATGAGCAGTTCTTC
NA,NA,TRBJ2-4,TRBV21-1,CASSKGGRAAKNIQYF,TGTGCCAGCAGCAAAGGCGGCAGGGCGGCCAAAAACATTCAGTACTTC
TRBD2,NA,TRBJ2-5,TRBV25-1,CASSASGAGVGETQYF,TGTGCCAGCAGTGCCTCGGGAGCGGGAGTCGGGGAGACCCAGTACTTC
TRBD2,few,TRBJ2-1,TRBV20-1,CSARDLRGGASYNEQFF,TGCAGTGCTAGAGATCTCCGCGGGGGGGCCTCCTACAATGAGCAGTTCTTC
NA,few,TRBJ1-5,TRBV7-2,CASSLGVSNQPQHF,TGTGCCAGCAGCTTAGGGGTTAGCAATCAGCCCCAGCATTTT
NA,few,TRBJ1-3,TRBV9,CASSVEVTGNTIYF,TGTGCCAGCAGCGTAGAAGTGACTGGAAACACCATATATTTT
NA,NA,TRBJ1-5,TRBV20-1,CSASVLAPNQPQHF,TGCAGTGCTAGCGTATTGGCACCTAATCAGCCCCAGCATTTT